The 17 T cell receptor beta chains below come from one sample, sequenced in a study of blood T cell repertoires in COVID-19. Generated by immunoSEQ multiplex PCR, the TCRdb table keeps only in-frame clones and is missing some. The repertoire holds some 160,000 clones, with 85% as singletons. The sequenced material came from PBMCs or T cells enriched from blood (not recorded which). The receptors originated from a middle-aged woman who had recovered from COVID-19.

This chain uses TRBV11-3 with TRBJ2-7, with 8 bases that match TRBD2. The trim removed 0 bases at V and 6 bases at J, leaving 4 bases unmatched. This CDR3 is built from 14 residues. In germline, CDR1 is SGHNT, CDR2 YENEEA. The CDR3 reads CASSLDWTSSEQYF. The CDR3 DNA follows: TGTGCCAGCAGCTTAGATTGGACTAGCTCCGAGCAGTACTTC.

The CDR3 loop is CASSYATGFNEQFF. CDR3 sequence (DNA): TGTGCCAGCAGTTACGCCACAGGGTTCAATGAGCAGTTCTTC. The chain is built from TRBV6-2 or TRBV6-3 and TRBJ2-1; TRBD1 is a possible D gene (6 bases). The CDR3 has 14 residues. Germline CDR1 reads MNHEY; CDR2 reads SVGEGT. Trimming shortened V by 2 bases and J by 6 bases, and 11 bases separated the two germline ends.

This chain connects TRBV2 to TRBJ2-7; 8 bases line up with TRBD1. V dropped 6 bases and J dropped 1; count of bases not matched to a gene: 5. Germline lookup yields CDR1 SNHLY and CDR2 FYNNEI. CDR3 size: 14 residues. The CDR3 DNA reads as TGTGCCAGCAGGCCTAGACAGGGGTCCTACGAGCAGTACTTC. This gives the protein CASRPRQGSYEQYF.

This sequence joins TRBV27 and TRBJ2-7; D is unclear. The CDR3 loop spans 14 amino acids. Trimming removed 2 bases at V and 0 bases at J, with 8 bases between. Germline CDR1 reads MNHEY; CDR2 reads SMNVEV (reference sequence). DNA of the CDR3: TGTGCCAGCAGTTTAGCCCTAAGCTCCTACGAGCAGTACTTC. This codes for CASSLALSSYEQYF.

This clone showed up just once. Additional DNA sequences in this sample encode the identical CDR3. The chain employs TRBV2 and TRBJ2-1; possibly TRBD1 for D (5 bases). This CDR3 spans 13 amino acids. Germline CDR1 reads SNHLY; CDR2 reads FYNNEI. V gave up 5 bases and J gave up 3 bases, with 8 bases separating them. This CDR3 is CASSKDSYNEQFF. For the CDR3, the DNA is TGTGCCAGCAGTAAAGACAGCTACAATGAGCAGTTCTTC.

The rearrangement links TRBV19 to TRBJ1-4; 9 nucleotides align to TRBD1. Germline-derived CDR1 and CDR2 are LNHDA and SQIVND (reference sequence). The CDR3 is 14 amino acids. V dropped 5 bases and J dropped 7; count of bases not matched to a gene: 5. CDR3 sequence: CASSAQGAIEKLFF. The CDR3 DNA sequence: TGTGCCAGTAGTGCACAGGGGGCGATTGAAAAACTGTTTTTT.

V and J are TRBV6-1 and TRBJ2-7; possible D gene TRBD2, 6 bases. Germline V gene data show CDR1 as MNHNS and CDR2 as SASEGT. The CDR3 runs 14 residues. V shed 2 bases and J shed 2 bases, with 10 bases lying between them. CDR3 bases: TGTGCCAGCAGTGAACGGCGGGGCCCCTACGAGCAGTACTTC. Protein product: CASSERRGPYEQYF.

Only a few counts were recorded for this clone. This sequence joins TRBV2 and TRBJ2-7; 7 bases map to TRBD1. CDR3 length: 13 amino acids. V shed 6 bases, J shed 3 bases, and the junction held 5 bases outside the gene matches. Germline CDR1 reads SNHLY; CDR2 reads FYNNEI. The CDR3 region is CASRYGQVYEQYF. CDR3 nucleotide sequence: TGTGCCAGCAGATATGGACAGGTCTACGAGCAGTACTTC. Drawing the rest from reference TRBV2 and TRBJ2-7, the complete variable domain is EPEVTQTPSHQVTQMGQEVILRCVPISNHLYFYWYRQILGQKVEFLVSFYNNEISEKSEIFDDQFSVERPDGSNFTLKIRSTKLEDSAMYFCASRYGQVYEQYFGPGTRLTVT.

This clone was seen a few times. This sequence joins TRBV23-1 and TRBJ2-3; D remains ambiguous. TRBV23-1 is an open reading frame whose function is uncertain. The V end was cut by 3 bases, the J end by 2 bases, with 12 bases between. CDR3 length: 15 amino acids. CDR3 bases: TGCGCCAGCAGTCATCACAGAACAATCACAGATACGCAGTATTTT. Its protein product is CASSHHRTITDTQYF.

This chain joins TRBV27 and TRBJ2-2; 10 bases are a match to TRBD2. With 7 bases clipped from V and 7 bases from J, the junction kept 9 bases outside the gene matches. The germline V gene has CDR1 MNHEY and CDR2 SMNVEV (reference sequence). The CDR3 runs to 15 residues. CDR3: CASKALAGDSGELFF. CDR3 bases: TGTGCCAGCAAGGCCCTAGCGGGAGATAGCGGGGAGCTGTTTTTT.

The CDR3 DNA follows: TGTGCCAGCAGCCAAGCAGGTAGGAACACTGAAGCTTTCTTT. It encodes CASSQAGRNTEAFF. The rearrangement links TRBV3-1 (or the pseudogene TRBV3-2) to TRBJ1-1; D is unclear. The CDR3 length is 14 residues. CDR1 LGHDT and CDR2 YNNKEL come from the germline V gene (reference sequence). Deletions cut 1 base from V and 1 base from J, with 7 bases between.

The CDR3 is CASSFRTSGGYEQYF. CDR3 DNA sequence: TGTGCCAGCAGTTTTCGGACTAGCGGGGGGTACGAGCAGTACTTC. This chain links TRBV27 with TRBJ2-7; 14 bases align to TRBD2. J was trimmed by 4 bases and V by 3 bases; bases with no gene match: 2. Germline-derived CDR1 and CDR2 are MNHEY and SMNVEV (reference sequence). This CDR3 has 15 amino acids.

The V gene is TRBV3-1 (or the pseudogene TRBV3-2), the J gene TRBJ1-4; 7 bases are shared with TRBD1. The CDR3 covers 16 residues. V lost 2 bases to trimming and J lost 2 bases; unmatched junction nucleotides: 5. Germline CDR1 and CDR2: LGHDT and YNNKEL (reference sequence). In nucleotides, the CDR3 is TGTGCCAGCAGCCAATGGGCGACAGGGACTAATGAAAAACTGTTTTTT. It specifies CASSQWATGTNEKLFF.

The genes are TRBV2 and TRBJ1-4; 8 nucleotides agree with TRBD1. J lost 1 base, V lost 3 bases, and 16 bases had no gene match. CDR1 and CDR2 from the germline V gene are SNHLY and FYNNEI. This CDR3 has 20 residues. This chain's CDR3 is CASSDPPRDRPEGTNEKLFF. The CDR3 coding sequence is TGTGCCAGCAGTGATCCTCCCAGGGACAGGCCAGAGGGAACTAATGAAAAACTGTTTTTT. The full variable domain, rest sourced from reference TRBV2 and TRBJ1-4, is EPEVTQTPSHQVTQMGQEVILRCVPISNHLYFYWYRQILGQKVEFLVSFYNNEISEKSEIFDDQFSVERPDGSNFTLKIRSTKLEDSAMYFCASSDPPRDRPEGTNEKLFFGSGTQLSVL.

As to this clone: The same CDR3 can be traced to other DNA sequences in this sample. This sequence joins TRBV3-1 (or the pseudogene TRBV3-2) and TRBJ1-2; 9 bases are a match to TRBD1. V dropped 6 bases and J dropped 7; count of bases not matched to a gene: 6. CDR1 LGHDT and CDR2 YNNKEL come from the germline V gene (reference sequence). This CDR3 has 13 residues. The CDR3 region is CASRRGQGGGYTF. The CDR3 nucleotides are TGTGCCAGCAGGCGGGGACAGGGTGGTGGCTACACCTTC.

The chain uses TRBV2 and TRBJ2-3; 16 bases line up with TRBD2. CDR3 length equals 18 residues. V was clipped by 1 base and J by 4 bases; unmatched bases: 5. Germline-derived CDR1 and CDR2 are SNHLY and FYNNEI. The DNA for the CDR3 is TGTGCCAGCAGTGAAGAGGGACTAGCGGGAGGGCCTCCAGATACGCAGTATTTT. This encodes CASSEEGLAGGPPDTQYF.

This clone has more than one count but fewer than ten. V and J are TRBV5-1 and TRBJ1-1; D gene ambiguous. CDR1 is SGHRS, CDR2 YFSETQ, per germline. This CDR3 is built from 11 residues. The V end was cut by 1 base, the J end by 8 bases, with 6 bases between. The CDR3 loop is CASSLTGEAFF. The CDR3 nucleotides are TGCGCCAGCAGCTTGACGGGGGAAGCTTTCTTT.